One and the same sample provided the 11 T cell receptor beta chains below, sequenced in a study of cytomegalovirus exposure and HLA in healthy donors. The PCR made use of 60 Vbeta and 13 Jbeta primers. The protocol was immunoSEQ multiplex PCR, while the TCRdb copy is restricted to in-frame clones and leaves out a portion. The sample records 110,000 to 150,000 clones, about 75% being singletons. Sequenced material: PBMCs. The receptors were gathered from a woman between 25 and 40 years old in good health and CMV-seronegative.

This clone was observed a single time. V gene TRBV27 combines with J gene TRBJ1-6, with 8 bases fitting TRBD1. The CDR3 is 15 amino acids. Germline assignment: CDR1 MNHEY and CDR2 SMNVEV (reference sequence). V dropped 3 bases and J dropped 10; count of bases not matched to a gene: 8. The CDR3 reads CASSFSRTGSSPLHF. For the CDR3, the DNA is TGTGCCAGCAGTTTTTCCCGGACAGGGTCGTCACCCCTCCACTTT.

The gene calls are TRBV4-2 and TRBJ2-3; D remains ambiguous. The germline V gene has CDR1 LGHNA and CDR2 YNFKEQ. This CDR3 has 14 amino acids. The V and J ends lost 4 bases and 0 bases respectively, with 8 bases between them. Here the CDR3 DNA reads TGTGCCAGCAGCCCGACTGATAGCACAGATACGCAGTATTTT. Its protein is CASSPTDSTDTQYF.

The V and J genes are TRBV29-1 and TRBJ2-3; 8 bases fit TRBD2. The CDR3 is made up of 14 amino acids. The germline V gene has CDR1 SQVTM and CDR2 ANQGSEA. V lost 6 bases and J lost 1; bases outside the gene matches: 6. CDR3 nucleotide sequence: TGCAGCGTGAAAATTAGCGGGGGCACAGATACGCAGTATTTT. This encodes CSVKISGGTDTQYF.

DNA for the CDR3: TGTGCCAGCAGTTACGAATCCCAGGTACCCTACGAGCAGTACGTC. This sequence encodes CASSYESQVPYEQYV. The V and J genes are TRBV6-6 and TRBJ2-7; D is unresolved. V shed 2 bases and J shed 2 bases, with 13 bases lying between them. The CDR3 covers 15 residues. The germline V gene has CDR1 MNHNY and CDR2 SVGAGI (reference sequence).

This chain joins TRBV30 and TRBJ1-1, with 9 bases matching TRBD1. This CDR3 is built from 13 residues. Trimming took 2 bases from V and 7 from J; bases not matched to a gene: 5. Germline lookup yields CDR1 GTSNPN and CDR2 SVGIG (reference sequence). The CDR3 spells CAWSRQGGSEAFF. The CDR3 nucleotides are TGTGCCTGGAGTCGACAGGGGGGGAGTGAAGCTTTCTTT. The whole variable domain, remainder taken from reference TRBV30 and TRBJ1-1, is SQTIHQWPATLVQPVGSPLSLECTVEGTSNPNLYWYRQAAGRGLQLLFYSVGIGQISSEVPQNLSASRPQDRQFILSSKKLLLSDSGFYLCAWSRQGGSEAFFGQGTRLTVV.

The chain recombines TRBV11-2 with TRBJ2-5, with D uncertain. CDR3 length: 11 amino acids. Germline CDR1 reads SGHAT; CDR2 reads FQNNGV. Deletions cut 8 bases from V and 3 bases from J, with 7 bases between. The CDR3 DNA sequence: TGTGCCAGCGGGCAAAAAGAGACCCAGTACTTC. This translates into CASGQKETQYF.

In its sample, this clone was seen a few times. CDR3 amino acids: CASSEPTSASTDTQYF. Written as DNA, the CDR3 is TGTGCCAGCAGCGAACCGACTAGCGCGAGCACAGATACGCAGTATTTT. The V call is TRBV9, the J call TRBJ2-3; TRBD2 aligns across 8 bases. V trimming: 3 bases; J trimming: 0 bases; junction bases outside the gene matches: 6. This CDR3 is 16 amino acids long. Germline CDR1 SGDLS, CDR2 YYNGEE.

The CDR3 DNA reads as TGTGCCAGCTCTAGCGGGATTGAGTCCTACGAGCAGTACTTC. Translation gives CASSSGIESYEQYF. The chain combines TRBV2 with TRBJ2-7; 9 bases agree with TRBD2. CDR1 is SNHLY and CDR2 is FYNNEI in the germline V gene. Trimming took 8 bases from V and 1 from J; bases not matched to a gene: 6. The CDR3 totals 14 residues. The whole variable domain, filled in from reference TRBV2 and TRBJ2-7, reads EPEVTQTPSHQVTQMGQEVILRCVPISNHLYFYWYRQILGQKVEFLVSFYNNEISEKSEIFDDQFSVERPDGSNFTLKIRSTKLEDSAMYFCASSSGIESYEQYFGPGTRLTVT.

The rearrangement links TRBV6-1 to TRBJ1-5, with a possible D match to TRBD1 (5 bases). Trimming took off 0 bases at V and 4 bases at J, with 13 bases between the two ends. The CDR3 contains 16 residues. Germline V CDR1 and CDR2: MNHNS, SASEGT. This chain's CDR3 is CASSEALGGGNQPQHF. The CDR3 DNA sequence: TGTGCCAGCAGTGAAGCGCTAGGCGGGGGGAATCAGCCCCAGCATTTT.

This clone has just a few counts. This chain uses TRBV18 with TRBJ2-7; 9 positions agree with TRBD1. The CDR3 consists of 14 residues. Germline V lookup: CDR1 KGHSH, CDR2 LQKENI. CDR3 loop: CANSPQDRGFEQYV. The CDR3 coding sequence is TGTGCCAACTCACCACAGGACAGGGGATTCGAGCAGTACGTC.

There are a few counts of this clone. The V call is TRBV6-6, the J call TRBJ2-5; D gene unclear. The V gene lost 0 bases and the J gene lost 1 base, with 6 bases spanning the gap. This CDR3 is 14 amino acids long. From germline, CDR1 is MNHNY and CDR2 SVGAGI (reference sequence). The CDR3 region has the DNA TGTGCCAGCAGTTACTCTCGGGTCCAAGAGACCCAGTACTTC. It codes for CASSYSRVQETQYF.